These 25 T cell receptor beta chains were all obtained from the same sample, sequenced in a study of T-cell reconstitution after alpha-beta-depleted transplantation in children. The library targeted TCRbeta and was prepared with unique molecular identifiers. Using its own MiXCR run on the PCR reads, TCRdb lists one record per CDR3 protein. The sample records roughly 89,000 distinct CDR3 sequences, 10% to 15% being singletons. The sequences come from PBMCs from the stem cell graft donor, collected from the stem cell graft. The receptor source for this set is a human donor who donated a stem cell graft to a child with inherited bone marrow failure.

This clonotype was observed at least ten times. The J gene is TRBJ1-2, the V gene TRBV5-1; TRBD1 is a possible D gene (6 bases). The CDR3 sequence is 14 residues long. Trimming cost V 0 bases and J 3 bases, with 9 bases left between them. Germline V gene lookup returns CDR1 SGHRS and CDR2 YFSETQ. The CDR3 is CASSLGGPDYGYTF. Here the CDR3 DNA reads TGCGCCAGCAGCTTGGGGGGGCCGGACTATGGCTACACCTTC. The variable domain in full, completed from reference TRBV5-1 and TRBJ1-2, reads KAGVTQTPRYLIKTRGQQVTLSCSPISGHRSVSWYQQTPGQGLQFLFEYFSETQRNKGNFPGRFSGRQFSNSRSEMNVSTLELGDSALYLCASSLGGPDYGYTFGSGTRLTVV.

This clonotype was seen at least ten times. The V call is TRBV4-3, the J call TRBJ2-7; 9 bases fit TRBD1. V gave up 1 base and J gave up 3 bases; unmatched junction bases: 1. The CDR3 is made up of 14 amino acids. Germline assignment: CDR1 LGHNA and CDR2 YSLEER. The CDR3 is CASSQVDRGYEQYF. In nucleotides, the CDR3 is TGCGCCAGCAGCCAAGTGGACAGGGGCTACGAGCAGTACTTC.

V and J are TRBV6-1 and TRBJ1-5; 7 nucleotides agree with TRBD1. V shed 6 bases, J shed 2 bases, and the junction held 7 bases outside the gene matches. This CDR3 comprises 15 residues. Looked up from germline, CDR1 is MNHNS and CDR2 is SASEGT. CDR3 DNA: TGTGCCAGCAGCCGACAGGGAGATCGCAATCAGCCCCAGCATTTT. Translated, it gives CASSRQGDRNQPQHF.

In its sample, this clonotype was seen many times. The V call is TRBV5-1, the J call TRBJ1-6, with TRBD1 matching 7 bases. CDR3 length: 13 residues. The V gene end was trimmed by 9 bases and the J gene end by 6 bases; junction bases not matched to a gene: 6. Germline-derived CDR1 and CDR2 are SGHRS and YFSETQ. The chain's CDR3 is CATAGTVNSPLHF. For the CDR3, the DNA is TGCGCCACAGCCGGGACAGTTAATTCACCCCTCCACTTT.

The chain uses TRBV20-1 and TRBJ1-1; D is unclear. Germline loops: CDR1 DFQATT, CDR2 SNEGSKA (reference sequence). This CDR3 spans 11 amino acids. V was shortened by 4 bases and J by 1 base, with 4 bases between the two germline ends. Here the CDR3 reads CSAKANTEAFF. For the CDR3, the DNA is TGCAGTGCTAAAGCGAACACTGAAGCTTTCTTT.

CDR3 DNA: TGCGCCAGCACGAGTAGCGGGGCTAGCACAGATACGCAGTATTTT. It translates to CASTSSGASTDTQYF. The chain links TRBV5-1 to TRBJ2-3; 8 bases align to TRBD2. The trim removed 6 bases at V and 0 bases at J, leaving 6 bases unmatched. CDR1 and CDR2 from the germline V gene are SGHRS and YFSETQ. The CDR3 contains 15 residues.

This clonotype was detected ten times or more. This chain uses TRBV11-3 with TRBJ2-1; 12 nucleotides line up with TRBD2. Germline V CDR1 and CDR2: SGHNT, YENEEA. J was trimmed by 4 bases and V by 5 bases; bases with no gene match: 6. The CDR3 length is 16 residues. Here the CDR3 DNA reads TGTGCCAGCAGCCCGCGGACTAGCGGGACATACAATGAGCAGTTCTTC. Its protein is CASSPRTSGTYNEQFF.

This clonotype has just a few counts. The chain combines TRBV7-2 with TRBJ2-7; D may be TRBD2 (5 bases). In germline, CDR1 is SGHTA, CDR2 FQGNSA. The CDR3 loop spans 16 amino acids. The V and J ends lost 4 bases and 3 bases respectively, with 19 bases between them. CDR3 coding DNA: TGTGCCAGCAGCTCCTCCCTAGCAGAAGCCTTCTACGAGCAGTACTTC. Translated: CASSSSLAEAFYEQYF. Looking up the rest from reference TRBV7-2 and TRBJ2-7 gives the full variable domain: GAGVSQSPSNKVTEKGKDVELRCDPISGHTALYWYRQSLGQGLEFLIYFQGNSAPDKSGLPSDRFSAERTGGSVSTLTIQRTQQEDSAVYLCASSSSLAEAFYEQYFGPGTRLTVT.

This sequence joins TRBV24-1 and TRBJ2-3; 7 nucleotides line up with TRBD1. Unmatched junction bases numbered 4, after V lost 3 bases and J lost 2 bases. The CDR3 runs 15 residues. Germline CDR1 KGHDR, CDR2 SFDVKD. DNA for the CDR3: TGTGCCACCAGTGATAGGACAGGCTACACAGATACGCAGTATTTT. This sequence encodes CATSDRTGYTDTQYF.

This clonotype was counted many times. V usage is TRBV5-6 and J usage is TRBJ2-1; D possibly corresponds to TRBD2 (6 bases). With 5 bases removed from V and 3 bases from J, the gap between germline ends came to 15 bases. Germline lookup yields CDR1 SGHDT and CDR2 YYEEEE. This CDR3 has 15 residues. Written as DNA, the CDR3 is TGTGCCAGCAGTTTTGCGGCGGGGTACTACAATGAGCAGTTCTTC. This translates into CASSFAAGYYNEQFF.

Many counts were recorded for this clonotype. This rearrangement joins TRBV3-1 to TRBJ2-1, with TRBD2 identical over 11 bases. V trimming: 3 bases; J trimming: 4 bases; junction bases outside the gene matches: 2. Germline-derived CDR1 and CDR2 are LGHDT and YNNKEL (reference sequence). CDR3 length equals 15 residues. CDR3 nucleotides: TGTGCCAGCAGCCACCTAGCGGGGGGATACAATGAGCAGTTCTTC. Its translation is CASSHLAGGYNEQFF.

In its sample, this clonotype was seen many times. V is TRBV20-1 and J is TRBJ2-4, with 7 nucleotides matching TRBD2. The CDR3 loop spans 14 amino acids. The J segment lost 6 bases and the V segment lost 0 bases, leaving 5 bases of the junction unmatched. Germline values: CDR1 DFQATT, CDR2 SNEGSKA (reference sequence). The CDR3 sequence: CSARDPAGPNIQYF. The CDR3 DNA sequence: TGCAGTGCTAGAGATCCAGCGGGGCCAAACATTCAGTACTTC.

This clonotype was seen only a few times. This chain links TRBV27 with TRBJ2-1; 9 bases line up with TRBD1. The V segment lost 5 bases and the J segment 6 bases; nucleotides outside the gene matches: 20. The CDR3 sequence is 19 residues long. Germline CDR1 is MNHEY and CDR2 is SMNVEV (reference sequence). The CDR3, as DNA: TGTGCCAGCAGTCCCACCGGGACACAAACTACAGGGGGCCTCAATGAGCAGTTCTTC. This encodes CASSPTGTQTTGGLNEQFF.

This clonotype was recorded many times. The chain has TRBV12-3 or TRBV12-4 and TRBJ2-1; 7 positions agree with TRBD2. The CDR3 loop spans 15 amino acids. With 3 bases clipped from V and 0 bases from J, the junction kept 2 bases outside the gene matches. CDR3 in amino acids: CASSLQRGSYNEQFF. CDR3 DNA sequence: TGTGCCAGCAGTTTGCAGCGGGGCTCCTACAATGAGCAGTTCTTC.

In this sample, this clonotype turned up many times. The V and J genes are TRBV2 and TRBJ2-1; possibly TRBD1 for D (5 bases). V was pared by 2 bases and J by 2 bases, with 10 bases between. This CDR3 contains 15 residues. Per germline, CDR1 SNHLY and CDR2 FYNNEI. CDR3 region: CASSEQGVPYNEQFF. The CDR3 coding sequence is TGTGCCAGCAGTGAACAGGGTGTTCCCTACAATGAGCAGTTCTTC.

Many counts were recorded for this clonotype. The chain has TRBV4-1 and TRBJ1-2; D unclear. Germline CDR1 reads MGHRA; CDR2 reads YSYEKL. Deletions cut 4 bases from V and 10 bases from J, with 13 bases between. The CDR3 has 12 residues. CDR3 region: CASSRGLSAYTF. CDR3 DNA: TGCGCCAGCAGCCGTGGACTCTCCGCCTACACCTTC.

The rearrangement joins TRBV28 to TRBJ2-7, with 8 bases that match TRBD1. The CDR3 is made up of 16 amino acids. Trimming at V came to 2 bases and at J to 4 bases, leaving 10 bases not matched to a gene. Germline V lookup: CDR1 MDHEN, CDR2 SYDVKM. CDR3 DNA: TGTGCCAGCAGTTTAATTCTAGGACAGGGTCCATACGAGCAGTACTTC. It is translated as CASSLILGQGPYEQYF.

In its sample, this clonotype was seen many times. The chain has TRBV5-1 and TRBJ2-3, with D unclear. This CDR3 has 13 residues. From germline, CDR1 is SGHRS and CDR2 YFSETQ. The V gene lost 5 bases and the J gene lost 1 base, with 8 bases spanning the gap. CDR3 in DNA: TGCGCCAGCAGACAAGAGGGCACAGATACGCAGTATTTT. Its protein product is CASRQEGTDTQYF.

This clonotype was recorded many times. CDR3 sequence (DNA): TGTGCCAGCAGTACCGGTTCCTACGAGCAGTACTTC. Encoded protein: CASSTGSYEQYF. The chain uses TRBV5-5 and TRBJ2-7; D remains unclear. The CDR3 has 12 amino acids. Germline V gives CDR1 SGHKS, CDR2 YYEKEE (reference sequence). The ends were cut back, 5 bases at V and 1 base at J, with 7 bases in the middle.

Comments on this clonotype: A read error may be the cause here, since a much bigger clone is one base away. The CDR3 DNA sequence: TGCGCCAGCAGCCCCAGCGTTAGCTCCTACGAGCAGTACTTC. This encodes CASSPSVSSYEQYF. The V call is TRBV5-1, the J call TRBJ2-7; unclear D gene. From germline, CDR1 is SGHRS and CDR2 YFSETQ. V was clipped by 4 bases and J by 0 bases, with 11 bases between them. The CDR3 length is 14 residues.

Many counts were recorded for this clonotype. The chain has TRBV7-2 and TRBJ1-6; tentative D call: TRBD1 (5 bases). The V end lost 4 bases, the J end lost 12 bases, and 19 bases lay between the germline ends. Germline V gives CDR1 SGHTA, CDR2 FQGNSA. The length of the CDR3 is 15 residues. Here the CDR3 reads CASSSGLPFRGPLHF. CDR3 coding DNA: TGTGCCAGCAGCTCGGGACTCCCCTTTAGGGGACCCCTCCACTTT. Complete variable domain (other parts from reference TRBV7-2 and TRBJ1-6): GAGVSQSPSNKVTEKGKDVELRCDPISGHTALYWYRQSLGQGLEFLIYFQGNSAPDKSGLPSDRFSAERTGGSVSTLTIQRTQQEDSAVYLCASSSGLPFRGPLHFGNGTRLTVT.

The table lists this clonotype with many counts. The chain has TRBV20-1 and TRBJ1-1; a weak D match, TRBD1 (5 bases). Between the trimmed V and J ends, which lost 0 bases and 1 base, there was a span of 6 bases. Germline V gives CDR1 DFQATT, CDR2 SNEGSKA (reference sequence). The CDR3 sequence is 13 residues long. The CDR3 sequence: CSARDGGNTEAFF. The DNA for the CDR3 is TGCAGTGCTAGAGATGGGGGGAACACTGAAGCTTTCTTT.

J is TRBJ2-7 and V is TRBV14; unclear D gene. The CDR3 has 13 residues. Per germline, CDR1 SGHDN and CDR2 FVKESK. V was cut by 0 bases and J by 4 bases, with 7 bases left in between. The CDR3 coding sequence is TGTGCCAGCAGCCAAGATCTGGGGTACGAGCAGTACTTC. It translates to CASSQDLGYEQYF.

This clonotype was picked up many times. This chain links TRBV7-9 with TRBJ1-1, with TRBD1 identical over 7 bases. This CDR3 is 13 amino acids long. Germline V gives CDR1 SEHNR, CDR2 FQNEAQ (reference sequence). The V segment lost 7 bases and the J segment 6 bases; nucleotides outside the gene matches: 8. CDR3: CASTPTGPPEAFF. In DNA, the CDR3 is TGTGCCAGCACCCCGACAGGGCCCCCTGAAGCTTTCTTT.

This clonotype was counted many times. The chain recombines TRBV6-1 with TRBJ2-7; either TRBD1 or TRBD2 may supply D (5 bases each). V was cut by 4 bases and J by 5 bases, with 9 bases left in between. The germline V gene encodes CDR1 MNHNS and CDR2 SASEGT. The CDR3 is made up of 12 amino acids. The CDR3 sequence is CASSGDVDEQYF. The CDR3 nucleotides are TGTGCCAGCAGTGGGGACGTTGACGAGCAGTACTTC.